The 8 T cell receptor beta chains in this list originate from one sample, sequenced in a study of cytomegalovirus exposure and HLA in healthy donors (dated by TCRdb to between 2016 and 2019). Libraries were constructed by the immunoSEQ multiplex PCR assay. A mixture of 60 forward primers for TCR Vbeta segments and 13 reverse primers for TCR Jbeta segments was used in the multiplex PCR. In its TCRdb copy, this immuneACCESS table keeps in-frame sequences only and misses some clones. Where compared with another copy, unresolved V genes explain less than half of these, and the others have no known cause. The table for this sample lists fewer than 200,000 clones; about 82% of them were counted only once. Of the sample, 0.7% to 0.95% is held by the ten largest clones. Sequencing input: PBMCs. These receptors all stem from a woman under 30 in good health and CMV-seronegative.

J is TRBJ2-3 and V is TRBV15; TRBD1 matches at 11 bases. This CDR3 is built from 16 residues. Losses at the gene ends were 3 bases for V and 4 bases for J; bases not matched to a gene: 6. Germline V lookup: CDR1 LNHNV, CDR2 YYDKDF (reference sequence). Here the CDR3 DNA reads TGTGCCACCAGCAGCACACCGGGACAGGGGGCAGATACGCAGTATTTT. This gives the protein CATSSTPGQGADTQYF.

This clone has just one count. The chain employs TRBV5-1 and TRBJ1-2; D possibly corresponds to TRBD1 (5 bases). The CDR3 runs to 13 residues. The germline CDR1 and CDR2 sequences are SGHRS and YFSETQ. Deletions cut 0 bases from V and 2 bases from J, with 5 bases between. Here the CDR3 DNA reads TGCGCCAGCAGCTTGGGACAGAACTATGGCTACACCTTC. Translation: CASSLGQNYGYTF.

J is TRBJ2-7 and V is TRBV7-9; a weak D match, TRBD1 (5 bases). There are 18 residues in the CDR3. V lost 5 bases and J lost 2, with 25 bases in between. Germline V gene data show CDR1 as SEHNR and CDR2 as FQNEAQ (reference sequence). The CDR3: CASSPSIGGAEGAYEQYF. The CDR3 DNA follows: TGTGCCAGCAGCCCCAGTATCGGTGGTGCGGAAGGGGCCTACGAGCAGTACTTC.

The V gene is TRBV28, the J gene TRBJ1-4; D unclear. The V end lost 4 bases, the J end lost 7 bases, and 16 bases lay between the germline ends. Germline CDR1 and CDR2: MDHEN and SYDVKM. The CDR3 length is 15 residues. CDR3 amino acids: CASSSVGGIGEKLFF. CDR3 in DNA: TGTGCCAGCAGTTCCGTAGGAGGGATAGGTGAAAAACTGTTTTTT.

V is TRBV7-9 and J is TRBJ2-1; 12 positions agree with TRBD2. Germline V gene sequence: CDR1 SEHNR, CDR2 FQNEAQ (reference sequence). The CDR3 is made up of 16 amino acids. The V segment lost 5 bases and the J segment 4 bases; nucleotides outside the gene matches: 6. The DNA for the CDR3 is TGTGCCAGCAGCGATCGGACTAGCGGGACTTACAATGAGCAGTTCTTC. This translates into CASSDRTSGTYNEQFF. The whole variable domain, filled in from reference TRBV7-9 and TRBJ2-1, reads DTGVSQNPRHKITKRGQNVTFRCDPISEHNRLYWYRQTLGQGPEFLTYFQNEAQLEKSRLLSDRFSAERPKGSFSTLEIQRTEQGDSAMYLCASSDRTSGTYNEQFFGPGTRLTVL.

The chain uses TRBV6-1 and TRBJ2-7; 12 bases map to TRBD2. The V gene end was trimmed by 4 bases and the J gene end by 0 bases; junction bases not matched to a gene: 13. CDR3 length: 19 residues. CDR1 and CDR2 (germline): MNHNS, SASEGT. The DNA for the CDR3 is TGTGCCAGCAGTGCCCCCTCCGATACTAGCGGGAGGCCCTCCTACGAGCAGTACTTC. Its translation: CASSAPSDTSGRPSYEQYF.

This clone showed up just once. This chain joins TRBV5-8 and TRBJ1-1; D unresolved. This CDR3 has 13 residues. V shed 4 bases and J shed 1 base, with 8 bases lying between them. CDR1 and CDR2 (germline): SGHTS, YDEGEE. The CDR3 region is CASSLEKNTEAFF. For the CDR3, the DNA is TGTGCCAGCAGCCTAGAGAAGAACACTGAAGCTTTCTTT.

The CDR3 sequence: CASSPIGTSTDTQYF. CDR3 DNA: TGTGCCAGCAGTCCGATTGGGACTAGCACAGATACGCAGTATTTT. The V gene is TRBV6-5, the J gene TRBJ2-3, with D possibly matching TRBD2 (6 bases). This CDR3 is 15 amino acids long. Trimming pared 5 bases from V and 0 bases from J, leaving 12 bases between. CDR1 and CDR2 from the germline V gene are MNHEY and SVGAGI.